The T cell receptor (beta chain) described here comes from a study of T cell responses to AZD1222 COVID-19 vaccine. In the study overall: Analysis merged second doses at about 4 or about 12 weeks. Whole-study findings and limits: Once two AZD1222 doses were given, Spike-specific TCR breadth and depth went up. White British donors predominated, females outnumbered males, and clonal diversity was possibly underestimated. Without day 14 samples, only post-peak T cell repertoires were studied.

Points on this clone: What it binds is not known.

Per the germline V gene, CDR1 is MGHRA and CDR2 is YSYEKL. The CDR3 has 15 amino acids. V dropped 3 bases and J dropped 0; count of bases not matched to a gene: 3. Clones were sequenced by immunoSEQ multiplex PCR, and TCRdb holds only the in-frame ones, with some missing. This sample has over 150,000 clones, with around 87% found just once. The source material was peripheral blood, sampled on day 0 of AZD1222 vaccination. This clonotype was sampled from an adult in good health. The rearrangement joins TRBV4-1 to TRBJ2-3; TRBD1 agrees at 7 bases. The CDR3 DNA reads TGCGCCAGCAGCCAGGGACAGTACAGCACAGATACGCAGTATTTT. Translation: CASSQGQYSTDTQYF.